This record concerns one T cell receptor (beta chain) sequence. Its antigen is unknown. This sample was included in a study of cytomegalovirus exposure and HLA in healthy donors. Study-wide results and limits: The only immune exposure information that was available was CMV serostatus. Per a later analysis, 18,000 or so TCR beta sequences showed association with HLA alleles at 0.05 false discovery rate.

The primer mix had 60 Vbeta and 13 Jbeta primers. The table came from immunoSEQ multiplex PCR; TCRdb's copy has only in-frame clones and leaves some out. The table includes over 150,000 clones, 77% detected once. Germline V gives CDR1 ENHRY, CDR2 SYGVKD. This CDR3 has 13 amino acids. V shed 8 bases and J 9 bases; nucleotides not matched to a gene: 10. The sequenced sample was PBMCs. The V call is TRBV10-3, the J call TRBJ1-5; TRBD1 matches 7 bases. This TCR came from a woman under 40 in good health and CMV-seropositive. Here the CDR3 DNA reads TGTGCCATCGGGTCTCAAAGGGGGCGGCCCCAGCATTTT. Translation gives CAIGSQRGRPQHF.